This T cell receptor (beta chain) was sequenced for a study of blood T cell repertoires in COVID-19. After removal of 2 bases from V and 3 bases from J, the junction contained 4 bases not matched to a gene. The CDR3 is made up of 14 amino acids. Germline-derived CDR1 and CDR2 are LGHNA and YNFKEQ. This clone was detected once. Data came from immunoSEQ multiplex PCR; TCRdb stores just in-frame clones and leaves some out. Among about 74,000 clones listed, roughly nine tenths were seen once. J is TRBJ2-7 and V is TRBV4-2; 7 bases map to TRBD1. The source is a human donor in a cohort sampled during active COVID-19. The specimen sequenced was peripheral blood. The CDR3 loop reads CASSQTGQDYEQYF. CDR3 in DNA: TGTGCCAGCAGCCAAACCGGACAGGACTACGAGCAGTACTTC.